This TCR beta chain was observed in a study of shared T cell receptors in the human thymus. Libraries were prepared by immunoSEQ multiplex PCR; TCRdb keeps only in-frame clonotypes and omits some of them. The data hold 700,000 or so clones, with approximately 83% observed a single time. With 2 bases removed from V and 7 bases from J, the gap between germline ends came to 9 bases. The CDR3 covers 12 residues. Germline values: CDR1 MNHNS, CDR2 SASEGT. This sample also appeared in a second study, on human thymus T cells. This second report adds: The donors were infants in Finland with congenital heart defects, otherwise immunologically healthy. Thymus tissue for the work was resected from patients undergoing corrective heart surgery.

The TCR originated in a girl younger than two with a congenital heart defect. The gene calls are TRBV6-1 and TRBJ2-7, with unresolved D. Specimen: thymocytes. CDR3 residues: CASSELECEQYF. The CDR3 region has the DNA TGTGCCAGCAGTGAACTAGAGTGTGAGCAGTACTTC.